This is a list of T cell receptor beta chains from one sample in a study of beta chain features in type 1 diabetes. TCRdb keeps only in-frame clones here, not all; method: immunoSEQ multiplex PCR. The sample has about 220,000 clones, around 9.9% seen once; the top ten hold about 1.2%. The source material was central memory CD4+ T cells from blood. The receptor set was obtained from a man younger than 35 in good health. Each CDR3 is given with its conserved first and last residue. The order of the fields is V gene, D gene, clone size, J gene, CDR3 protein, CDR3 DNA. D genes are given only for firm matches. Some rows mark clone size as missing; the rest say once, few, many or name a class of expanded clone.

v_call: TRBV30
d_call: .
clone_size: .
j_call: TRBJ2-1
cdr3_aa: CAWSVRNIDEQFF
cdr3_nt: TGTGCCTGGAGTGTACGAAATATAGATGAGCAGTTCTTC

v_call: TRBV7-9
d_call: .
clone_size: .
j_call: TRBJ2-1
cdr3_aa: CASSPVGEQFF
cdr3_nt: TGTGCCAGCAGCCCGGTCGGAGAGCAGTTCTTC

v_call: TRBV4-2
d_call: .
clone_size: few
j_call: TRBJ1-1
cdr3_aa: CASSQDGATTEAFF
cdr3_nt: TGTGCCAGCAGCCAAGATGGTGCGACCACTGAAGCTTTCTTT

v_call: TRBV7-9
d_call: .
clone_size: .
j_call: TRBJ2-6
cdr3_aa: CASSPYRAGANVLTF
cdr3_nt: TGTGCCAGCAGCCCCTACAGGGCTGGGGCCAACGTCCTGACTTTC

v_call: TRBV7-8
d_call: TRBD2
clone_size: .
j_call: TRBJ2-3
cdr3_aa: CASSPHPVAGVTDTQYF
cdr3_nt: TGTGCCAGCAGCCCTCACCCCGTAGCGGGAGTAACAGATACGCAGTATTTT

v_call: TRBV14
d_call: .
clone_size: few
j_call: TRBJ2-1
cdr3_aa: CASSLLGLGQFF
cdr3_nt: TGTGCCAGCAGCCTACTAGGGTTAGGGCAGTTCTTC

v_call: TRBV5-1
d_call: .
clone_size: .
j_call: TRBJ2-7
cdr3_aa: CASSPPSYEQYF
cdr3_nt: TGCGCCAGCAGCCCGCCCTCCTACGAGCAGTACTTC

v_call: TRBV9
d_call: .
clone_size: .
j_call: TRBJ2-4
cdr3_aa: CASSVGAGSQENIQYF
cdr3_nt: TGTGCCAGCAGCGTAGGTGCGGGATCACAGGAAAACATTCAGTACTTC

v_call: TRBV28
d_call: .
clone_size: .
j_call: TRBJ1-5
cdr3_aa: CASSWLGSNQPQHF
cdr3_nt: TGTGCCAGCAGTTGGCTTGGGAGCAATCAGCCCCAGCATTTT

v_call: TRBV13
d_call: .
clone_size: many
j_call: TRBJ2-6
cdr3_aa: CASSLGRLEGANVLTF
cdr3_nt: TGTGCCAGCAGCTTGGGCAGGCTTGAGGGGGCCAACGTCCTGACTTTC

v_call: TRBV7-6
d_call: .
clone_size: few
j_call: TRBJ2-7
cdr3_aa: CASSKDRDFGEQYF
cdr3_nt: TGTGCCAGCAGCAAAGACAGGGACTTTGGGGAGCAGTACTTC

v_call: TRBV18
d_call: .
clone_size: .
j_call: TRBJ2-3
cdr3_aa: CASSPSVTDTQYF
cdr3_nt: TGTGCCAGCTCACCTTCAGTCACAGATACGCAGTATTTT

v_call: TRBV27
d_call: .
clone_size: many
j_call: TRBJ2-1
cdr3_aa: CASSGPGHLTHEQFF
cdr3_nt: TGTGCCAGCAGTGGACCGGGACACCTTACCCATGAGCAGTTCTTC

v_call: TRBV29-1
d_call: TRBD1
clone_size: .
j_call: TRBJ2-3
cdr3_aa: CSVRRDRDTDTQYF
cdr3_nt: TGCAGCGTGCGCCGGGACAGGGACACAGATACGCAGTATTTT

v_call: TRBV7-2
d_call: TRBD1
clone_size: .
j_call: TRBJ2-3
cdr3_aa: CASSAHRGQTDTQYF
cdr3_nt: TGTGCCAGCAGCGCACACAGGGGGCAGACAGATACGCAGTATTTT

v_call: TRBV30
d_call: .
clone_size: .
j_call: TRBJ2-7
cdr3_aa: CAGSDGVRRTYEQYF
cdr3_nt: TGTGCCGGGAGTGACGGCGTCCGGCGGACCTACGAGCAGTACTTC

v_call: TRBV10-3
d_call: .
clone_size: .
j_call: TRBJ2-5
cdr3_aa: CAISEPQETQYF
cdr3_nt: TGTGCCATCAGTGAACCTCAAGAGACCCAGTACTTC

v_call: TRBV5-6
d_call: TRBD2
clone_size: few
j_call: TRBJ2-1
cdr3_aa: CASDRPSGNEQFF
cdr3_nt: TGTGCCAGCGACCGACCTAGCGGCAATGAGCAGTTCTTC

v_call: TRBV11-2
d_call: .
clone_size: .
j_call: TRBJ2-1
cdr3_aa: CASSSIGRYNEQFF
cdr3_nt: TGTGCCAGCAGCTCCATCGGACGGTACAATGAGCAGTTCTTC

v_call: TRBV5-5
d_call: .
clone_size: .
j_call: TRBJ2-3
cdr3_aa: CASSLYVAGQGTDTQYF
cdr3_nt: TGTGCCAGCAGCTTGTACGTAGCCGGCCAGGGCACAGATACGCAGTATTTT

v_call: TRBV6-1
d_call: TRBD1
clone_size: .
j_call: TRBJ2-5
cdr3_aa: CASRPDRGGQETQYF
cdr3_nt: TGTGCCAGCAGGCCCGACAGGGGAGGCCAAGAGACCCAGTACTTC

v_call: TRBV28
d_call: TRBD1
clone_size: .
j_call: TRBJ2-7
cdr3_aa: CASSLLGQGLSYEQYF
cdr3_nt: TGTGCCAGCAGTCTCCTGGGACAGGGCCTCTCCTACGAGCAGTACTTC

v_call: TRBV5-6
d_call: .
clone_size: .
j_call: TRBJ2-1
cdr3_aa: CASSLRGTYEQFF
cdr3_nt: TGTGCCAGCAGCTTAAGAGGGACCTATGAGCAGTTCTTC

v_call: TRBV5-1
d_call: .
clone_size: .
j_call: TRBJ2-7
cdr3_aa: CASSSQYEQYF
cdr3_nt: TGCGCCAGCAGCTCTCAATACGAGCAGTACTTC

v_call: TRBV15
d_call: .
clone_size: few
j_call: TRBJ2-7
cdr3_aa: CATSRGGSYYEQYF
cdr3_nt: TGTGCCACCAGCAGGGGCGGGTCGTACTACGAGCAGTACTTC

v_call: TRBV11-2
d_call: .
clone_size: .
j_call: TRBJ2-3
cdr3_aa: CASSLAGGGTQYF
cdr3_nt: TGTGCCAGCAGCTTAGCAGGCGGCGGTACGCAGTATTTT

v_call: TRBV28
d_call: .
clone_size: .
j_call: TRBJ2-3
cdr3_aa: CASSFPPRTVGSTDTQYF
cdr3_nt: TGTGCCAGCAGTTTCCCCCCCCGGACGGTTGGGAGCACAGATACGCAGTATTTT

v_call: TRBV19
d_call: .
clone_size: .
j_call: TRBJ2-6
cdr3_aa: CASSMTGGSSGANVLTF
cdr3_nt: TGTGCCAGTAGTATGACAGGTGGATCCTCTGGGGCCAACGTCCTGACTTTC

v_call: TRBV28
d_call: TRBD1
clone_size: few
j_call: TRBJ1-1
cdr3_aa: CASSSGTVIKAFF
cdr3_nt: TGTGCCAGCAGTTCCGGGACAGTGATAAAAGCTTTCTTT

v_call: TRBV4-3
d_call: .
clone_size: few
j_call: TRBJ1-2
cdr3_aa: CASSQDLVTNYGYTF
cdr3_nt: TGCGCCAGCAGCCAAGATCTAGTAACTAACTATGGCTACACCTTC

v_call: TRBV2
d_call: .
clone_size: few
j_call: TRBJ1-3
cdr3_aa: CASSENSYSGNTIYF
cdr3_nt: TGTGCCAGCAGTGAGAACAGCTATTCTGGAAACACCATATATTTT

v_call: TRBV7-8
d_call: .
clone_size: few
j_call: TRBJ2-7
cdr3_aa: CASSLEGRYYEQYF
cdr3_nt: TGTGCCAGCAGCTTAGAGGGACGGTACTACGAGCAGTACTTC

v_call: TRBV4-2
d_call: .
clone_size: .
j_call: TRBJ1-5
cdr3_aa: CASSQDRWQPQHF
cdr3_nt: TGTGCCAGCAGCCAAGATAGGTGGCAGCCCCAGCATTTT

v_call: TRBV7-9
d_call: .
clone_size: .
j_call: TRBJ2-7
cdr3_aa: CASSLTIENEQYF
cdr3_nt: TGTGCCAGCAGCTTAACGATAGAAAACGAGCAGTACTTC

v_call: TRBV30
d_call: TRBD2
clone_size: .
j_call: TRBJ2-2
cdr3_aa: CAWGKRTRAGELFF
cdr3_nt: TGTGCCTGGGGGAAAAGGACTAGGGCCGGGGAGCTGTTTTTT

v_call: TRBV7-3
d_call: TRBD1
clone_size: few
j_call: TRBJ2-6
cdr3_aa: CASSSTGDGANVLTF
cdr3_nt: TGTGCCAGCAGCTCGACAGGGGATGGGGCCAACGTCCTGACTTTC

v_call: TRBV5-1
d_call: .
clone_size: many
j_call: TRBJ2-2
cdr3_aa: CASSSFGVTGELFF
cdr3_nt: TGCGCCAGCAGCTCTTTCGGGGTTACCGGGGAGCTGTTTTTT

v_call: TRBV10-3
d_call: TRBD1
clone_size: .
j_call: TRBJ2-1
cdr3_aa: CAITPRAGQGYNEQFF
cdr3_nt: TGTGCCATCACCCCGCGCGCGGGACAGGGATACAATGAGCAGTTCTTC

v_call: TRBV7-7
d_call: TRBD1
clone_size: .
j_call: TRBJ2-7
cdr3_aa: CASSLAPGGPYEQYF
cdr3_nt: TGTGCTAGCAGCTTAGCCCCAGGGGGACCCTACGAGCAGTACTTC

v_call: TRBV5-1
d_call: .
clone_size: .
j_call: TRBJ1-3
cdr3_aa: CASSVGQISSGNTIYF
cdr3_nt: TGCGCCAGCAGCGTCGGACAGATCAGCTCTGGAAACACCATATATTTT

v_call: TRBV15
d_call: TRBD2
clone_size: .
j_call: TRBJ2-7
cdr3_aa: CATSRDSGLAHEQYF
cdr3_nt: TGTGCCACCAGCAGAGATTCGGGACTAGCCCACGAGCAGTACTTC

v_call: TRBV11-2
d_call: TRBD2
clone_size: .
j_call: TRBJ2-1
cdr3_aa: CASSLPAGASSYNEQFF
cdr3_nt: TGTGCCAGCAGCTTACCAGCGGGAGCAAGCTCCTACAATGAGCAGTTCTTC